This T cell receptor (beta chain) comes out of a study of cytomegalovirus exposure and HLA in healthy donors. Study-wide findings and caveats: The classifier, whose performance was assessed in both the original and validation cohorts, reportedly diagnosed cytomegalovirus status with high specificity and sensitivity. Listed as cytomegalovirus-associated were 150 to 200 TCR beta chains.

Produced via immunoSEQ multiplex PCR; TCRdb's table is partial and in-frame only. The top ten hold 2.4% of the sample, which has over 60,000 clones, roughly 96% seen once. Note on this clone: Its antigen is unknown.

V was cut by 0 bases and J by 7 bases, with 10 bases left in between. The CDR3 runs 14 residues. Germline V gene data show CDR1 as SGHRS and CDR2 as YFSETQ. The chain joins TRBV5-1 to TRBJ1-4; D remains ambiguous. The sequenced sample was PBMCs. The clonotype comes from a man aged 18-30 years in good health and CMV-seronegative. The DNA for the CDR3 is TGCGCCAGCAGCTTGGCCGGGAAACTTGAAAAACTGTTTTTT. Translated: CASSLAGKLEKLFF.